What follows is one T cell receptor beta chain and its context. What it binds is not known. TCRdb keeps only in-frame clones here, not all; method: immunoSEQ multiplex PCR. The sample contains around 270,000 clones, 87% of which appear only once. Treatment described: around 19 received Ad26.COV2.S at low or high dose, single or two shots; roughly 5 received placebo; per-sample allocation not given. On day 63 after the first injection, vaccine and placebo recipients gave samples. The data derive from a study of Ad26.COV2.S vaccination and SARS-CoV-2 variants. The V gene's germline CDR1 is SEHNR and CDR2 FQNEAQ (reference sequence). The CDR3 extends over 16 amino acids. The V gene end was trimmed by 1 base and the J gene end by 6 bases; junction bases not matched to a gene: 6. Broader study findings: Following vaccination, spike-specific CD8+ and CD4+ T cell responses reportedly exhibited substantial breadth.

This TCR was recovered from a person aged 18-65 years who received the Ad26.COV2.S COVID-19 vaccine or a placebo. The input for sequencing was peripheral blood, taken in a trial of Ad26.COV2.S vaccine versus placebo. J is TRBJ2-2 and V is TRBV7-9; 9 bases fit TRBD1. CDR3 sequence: CASSLGQGGPAGELFF. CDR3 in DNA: TGTGCCAGCAGCTTAGGACAGGGGGGGCCTGCCGGGGAGCTGTTTTTT.